The sample holds a few counts of the clone carrying this T cell receptor (beta chain). Antigen specificity is unknown. MiXCR was run by TCRdb on the reads, yielding one entry per CDR3 protein. The sample has roughly 570,000 distinct CDR3 sequences; over 35% are singletons. The sample belongs to a study of T cell repertoires in cytomegalovirus infection. Overall study: Evidence of both CMV infection and a matching HLA type came from public TCR beta signatures.

Points from the study as a whole: The response measured ex vivo was dominated by TCR beta clonotypes (HLA-C-restricted and CMV-specific). Carriers of CMV plus the relevant HLA were identified by cumulative public TCR beta family frequency.

The CDR3 contains 15 residues. Trimming at V came to 1 base and at J to 4 bases, leaving 5 bases not matched to a gene. The V and J genes are TRBV12-3 or TRBV12-4 and TRBJ1-2; 8 nucleotides align to TRBD1. Sequencing was performed on cultured PBMCs, taken from culture after CMV antigen stimulation. This clonotype originated in a human donor in good health (CMV status not recorded). Some clones in this sample may be carry-over from other donors' samples. The CDR3 spells CASSLEPDRVYGYTF. The CDR3 bases are TGTGCCAGCAGTTTAGAGCCGGACAGGGTCTATGGCTACACCTTC.